These T cell receptor beta chains were read from a single sample in a study of spatial heterogeneity in lung cancer. Each CDR3 protein gets one entry after TCRdb re-called the 5' RACE reads with MiXCR. The sample lists roughly 7,000 distinct CDR3 sequences; about 7% were seen once. Sequenced material: PBMCs, taken at surgery. Source of these receptors: a male donor with early-stage non-small cell lung cancer. Each CDR3 is given with its conserved first and last residue. Each record gives: clone size, V gene, D gene, J gene, CDR3 protein, CDR3 DNA. A D gene is named only where the DNA matches it firmly. Size is omitted from some rows. Given values are once, few, many or a class for expanded clones.

>many|TRBV20-1|.|TRBJ2-5
CSARAHREAGQETQYF
TGCAGTGCTAGAGCCCACAGGGAGGCAGGCCAAGAGACCCAGTACTTC
>many|TRBV10-1|TRBD1|TRBJ2-1
CASSPGTGTNNEQFF
TGCGCCAGCAGCCCTGGGACAGGGACTAACAATGAGCAGTTCTTC
>many|TRBV20-1|TRBD1|TRBJ1-4
CSAILQGAGEKLFF
TGCAGTGCTATCCTCCAGGGGGCTGGAGAAAAACTGTTTTTT
>.|TRBV12-3/TRBV12-4|TRBD2|TRBJ2-7
CASTKPSGAGEQYF
TGTGCCAGCACCAAGCCGTCTGGAGCGGGGGAGCAGTACTTC
>many|TRBV20-1|TRBD1|TRBJ2-5
CSARGTGSLETQYF
TGCAGTGCTAGAGGGACAGGGAGTCTAGAGACCCAGTACTTC
>many|TRBV20-1|TRBD2|TRBJ2-1
CSAPTSALGNEQFF
TGCAGTGCTCCCACTAGCGCCCTGGGCAATGAGCAGTTCTTC
>few|TRBV6-6|TRBD1|TRBJ1-5
CASSLGQVNQPQHF
TGTGCCAGCAGTCTTGGACAGGTCAATCAGCCCCAGCATTTT
>.|TRBV24-1|TRBD1|TRBJ2-1
CATSDSPHRGSYNEQFF
TGTGCCACCAGTGATTCCCCCCACAGGGGGTCCTACAATGAGCAGTTCTTC
>many|TRBV19|.|TRBJ1-2
CASSVPQANYGYTF
TGTGCCAGTAGTGTCCCCCAGGCTAACTATGGCTACACCTTC
>many|TRBV11-2|.|TRBJ1-6
CASSTSSSYNSPLHF
TGTGCCAGCAGCACCAGTAGCTCCTATAATTCACCCCTCCACTTT
>many|TRBV28|.|TRBJ2-7
CASSGGGGVEPYEQYF
TGTGCCAGCAGTGGAGGGGGAGGGGTGGAACCCTACGAGCAGTACTTC
>many|TRBV4-2|.|TRBJ1-4
CASSQDRGGTEKLFF
TGTGCCAGCAGCCAAGATCGGGGCGGGACTGAAAAACTGTTTTTT
>many|TRBV7-8|TRBD1|TRBJ2-5
CASSQGTGEFLGETQYF
TGTGCCAGCAGCCAAGGGACAGGCGAATTTCTTGGGGAGACCCAGTACTTC
>many|TRBV28|.|TRBJ1-1
CASSPPMGARTEAFF
TGTGCCAGCAGTCCACCTATGGGGGCGCGGACTGAAGCTTTCTTT
>many|TRBV15|.|TRBJ1-5
CATSPRQGNQPQHF
TGTGCCACCAGCCCGAGACAGGGCAATCAGCCCCAGCATTTT
>many|TRBV10-3|.|TRBJ1-1
CAISESGWTEAFF
TGTGCCATCAGTGAGTCAGGGTGGACTGAAGCTTTCTTT
>many|TRBV27|TRBD1|TRBJ1-2
CASSPRRGQQYGYTF
TGTGCCAGCAGTCCTCGCAGGGGGCAACAGTATGGCTACACCTTC
>many|TRBV6-5|.|TRBJ1-3
CASSYSQGRRNTIYF
TGTGCCAGCAGTTACAGTCAGGGCAGGCGAAACACCATATATTTT
>many|TRBV5-1|.|TRBJ2-7
CASSLGQGVYEQYF
TGCGCCAGCAGCTTGGGGCAGGGTGTCTACGAGCAGTACTTC
>medium-sized|TRBV12-3/TRBV12-4|.|TRBJ2-5
CASSFQETQYF
TGTGCCAGCAGTTTCCAGGAGACCCAGTACTTC
>many|TRBV29-1|TRBD2|TRBJ2-3
CSVVWSVAGRGLDTQYF
TGCAGCGTTGTCTGGTCGGTAGCGGGACGGGGACTCGATACGCAGTATTTT
>many|TRBV29-1|TRBD2|TRBJ2-3
CSGVLAADTQYF
TGCAGCGGGGTTCTAGCGGCAGATACGCAGTATTTT
>many|TRBV25-1|.|TRBJ1-1
CASSEGRDTEAFF
TGTGCCAGCAGTGAGGGGCGCGACACTGAAGCTTTCTTT
>many|TRBV10-3|TRBD2|TRBJ2-2
CAISESGGTDTGELFF
TGTGCCATCAGTGAGTCCGGGGGGACGGACACCGGGGAGCTGTTTTTT
>many|TRBV5-1|.|TRBJ2-2
CASSFGSRNTGELFF
TGCGCCAGCAGCTTCGGGAGCCGAAACACCGGGGAGCTGTTTTTT
>many|TRBV27|.|TRBJ1-1
CASSLSGGVTEAFF
TGTGCCAGCAGTTTATCAGGGGGAGTCACTGAAGCTTTCTTT
>many|TRBV28|TRBD1|TRBJ2-7
CASQGDHEQYF
TGTGCCAGCCAGGGGGACCACGAGCAGTACTTC
>.|TRBV5-6|.|TRBJ2-5
CASSPGDGISKTQYF
TGTGCCAGCAGCCCAGGGGACGGTATTTCTAAGACCCAGTACTTC
>.|TRBV7-9|.|TRBJ1-4
CASSLSSQGQGEKLFF
TGTGCCAGCAGCTTAAGTTCGCAGGGGCAGGGTGAAAAACTGTTTTTT
>many|TRBV6-5|TRBD2|TRBJ2-1
CASSTYSGRGYNEQFF
TGTGCCAGCAGTACCTATAGCGGGAGAGGGTACAATGAGCAGTTCTTC
>many|TRBV25-1|.|TRBJ2-5
CASSESGRAMETQYF
TGTGCCAGCAGTGAATCGGGCAGGGCTATGGAGACCCAGTACTTC
>many|TRBV5-1|.|TRBJ1-6
CASSPEHNSPLHF
TGCGCCAGCAGCCCCGAACATAATTCACCCCTCCACTTT
>.|TRBV10-2|TRBD2|TRBJ2-5
CASQKAGGQETQYF
TGCGCCAGCCAAAAAGCGGGGGGGCAAGAGACCCAGTACTTC
>many|TRBV20-1|.|TRBJ2-3
CSAREQHWRTDTQYF
TGCAGTGCTAGAGAACAGCACTGGCGCACAGATACGCAGTATTTT
>many|TRBV19|TRBD1|TRBJ2-3
CASSSTGGEGDTQYF
TGTGCCAGTAGTTCGACAGGGGGCGAAGGGGATACGCAGTATTTT
>many|TRBV19|.|TRBJ1-4
CASTPGLKLFF
TGTGCCAGTACCCCGGGCCTCAAACTGTTTTTT
>many|TRBV2|.|TRBJ1-1
CASSGAGNTEAFF
TGTGCCAGCAGCGGGGCGGGAAACACTGAAGCTTTCTTT
>many|TRBV7-2|TRBD2|TRBJ2-2
CASSLGLAGTGELFF
TGTGCCAGCAGCTTGGGACTAGCGGGAACCGGGGAGCTGTTTTTT
>many|TRBV6-2/TRBV6-3|TRBD2|TRBJ2-5
CASSYGRAGGQETQYF
TGTGCCAGCAGTTACGGTCGAGCGGGGGGTCAAGAGACCCAGTACTTC
>many|TRBV20-1|TRBD2|TRBJ2-1
CSASPGVTSGRNEQFF
TGCAGTGCTAGTCCGGGGGTCACTAGCGGGAGGAATGAGCAGTTCTTC
>.|TRBV12-3/TRBV12-4|.|TRBJ2-5
CASSHPQGGETQYF
TGTGCCAGCAGTCACCCCCAGGGAGGAGAGACCCAGTACTTC
>once|TRBV27|TRBD1|TRBJ1-6
CASSFSGTGKGGYNSPLHF
TGTGCCAGCAGTTTCTCCGGGACAGGGAAAGGGGGATATAATTCACCCCTCCACTTT
>.|TRBV19|.|TRBJ1-3
CAASPQNQGNTIYF
TGTGCTGCCTCCCCCCAGAACCAAGGAAACACCATATATTTT
>few|TRBV5-5|TRBD1|TRBJ2-5
CASSQGVAQETQYF
TGTGCCAGCAGTCAGGGGGTAGCCCAAGAGACCCAGTACTTC
>many|TRBV2|.|TRBJ2-6
CASSAFLSGANVLTF
TGTGCCAGCAGCGCTTTCCTCTCTGGGGCCAACGTCCTGACTTTC
>many|TRBV28|.|TRBJ2-7
CASSLDGDYEQYF
TGTGCCAGCAGTTTGGACGGAGACTACGAGCAGTACTTC
>many|TRBV11-2|TRBD1|TRBJ2-5
CASSFTRGGQGRETQYF
TGTGCCAGCAGCTTCACGCGAGGGGGACAGGGGAGGGAGACCCAGTACTTC